These 23 T cell receptor beta chains were sequenced from one sample in a study of blood T cell repertoires in COVID-19. Some clones are missing from TCRdb's copy, which holds only in-frame ones; the method was immunoSEQ multiplex PCR. The profile shows fewer than 95,000 clones, less than 85% of them singletons. Sample: peripheral blood. The receptors shown here come from a man between 70 and 80 years old with COVID-19, enrolled during active disease.

There are a few counts of this clone. The gene calls are TRBV7-9 and TRBJ2-3; the D gene is possibly TRBD2 (5 bases). The V gene's germline CDR1 is SEHNR and CDR2 FQNEAQ (reference sequence). There are 12 residues in the CDR3. Trimming shortened V by 8 bases and J by 2 bases, and 8 bases separated the two germline ends. As DNA, the CDR3 is TGTGCCAGCGGACTCTACACAGATACGCAGTATTTT. Protein product: CASGLYTDTQYF.

The gene calls are TRBV19 and TRBJ2-1; TRBD2 agrees at 11 bases. The germline gives CDR1 LNHDA, CDR2 SQIVND (reference sequence). CDR3 length: 15 residues. V dropped 4 bases and J dropped 4; count of bases not matched to a gene: 3. CDR3 amino acids: CASSRGLAAYNEQFF. In nucleotides, the CDR3 is TGTGCCAGTAGTAGGGGACTAGCGGCTTACAATGAGCAGTTCTTC.

This clone came up a few times. The chain carries TRBV6-5 and TRBJ1-1; 8 bases line up with TRBD1. Germline V gene lookup returns CDR1 MNHEY and CDR2 SVGAGI. This CDR3 is built from 14 residues. With V trimmed by 8 bases and J by 4 bases, 9 bases remained unmatched. As DNA, the CDR3 is TGTGCCAGCTCCCAGGGGGCGCGGACCACTGAAGCTTTCTTT. Its protein product is CASSQGARTTEAFF.

The chain uses TRBV7-9 and TRBJ2-2; unclear D gene. CDR1 SEHNR and CDR2 FQNEAQ come from the germline V gene (reference sequence). Trimming stripped 1 base from V and 0 bases from J, with 6 bases between. The CDR3 is made up of 15 amino acids. The CDR3 sequence: CASSLGSANTGELFF. CDR3 coding DNA: TGTGCCAGCAGCTTAGGCAGTGCGAACACCGGGGAGCTGTTTTTT.

The genes are TRBV2 and TRBJ2-7, with TRBD2 matching over 7 bases. The CDR3 is 17 residues long. Unmatched junction bases numbered 15, after V lost 6 bases and J lost 1 base. Germline CDR1 reads SNHLY; CDR2 reads FYNNEI. The CDR3 is CASSPGGTGQGSYEQYF. CDR3 DNA sequence: TGTGCCAGCAGCCCGGGGGGTACAGGTCAGGGATCCTACGAGCAGTACTTC.

This clone was counted a few times. The CDR3 loop reads CASSLESGSEQYF. The CDR3 DNA sequence: TGCGCCAGCAGCTTGGAATCCGGTTCCGAGCAGTACTTC. The rearrangement links TRBV5-1 to TRBJ2-7; D remains unclear. CDR1 is SGHRS, CDR2 YFSETQ, per germline. Trimming removed 0 bases at V and 6 bases at J, with 10 bases between. This CDR3 contains 13 residues.

V gene TRBV6-1 combines with J gene TRBJ2-7; D possibly corresponds to TRBD1 (7 bases). V lost 3 bases, J lost 1 base, and 10 bases lay in between. The CDR3 extends over 14 amino acids. The germline CDR1 and CDR2 sequences are MNHNS and SASEGT. The CDR3 sequence is CASSDGGQSYEQYF. CDR3 DNA sequence: TGTGCCAGCAGTGACGGGGGACAGTCCTACGAGCAGTACTTC.

The J gene is TRBJ2-7, the V gene TRBV7-2; tentatively, D is TRBD1 (6 bases). There are 14 residues in the CDR3. Germline CDR1 and CDR2: SGHTA and FQGNSA. Trimming left V 0 bases short and J 1 base short, with 7 bases between. CDR3 loop: CASSLAGQSYEQYF. The CDR3 DNA reads as TGTGCCAGCAGCTTAGCCGGACAGTCCTACGAGCAGTACTTC.

Only one count was recorded for this clone. V and J are TRBV5-1 and TRBJ2-3, with unresolved D. CDR1 is SGHRS, CDR2 YFSETQ, per germline. V lost 4 bases, J lost 1 base, and 7 bases lay in between. This CDR3 spans 13 amino acids. The CDR3 region is CASSAEGTDTQYF. Written as DNA, the CDR3 is TGCGCCAGCAGCGCTGAGGGCACAGATACGCAGTATTTT.

This chain connects TRBV5-6 to TRBJ2-5; 11 nucleotides align to TRBD2. V dropped 4 bases and J dropped 5; count of bases not matched to a gene: 7. Germline CDR1 SGHDT, CDR2 YYEEEE. The CDR3 extends over 15 amino acids. The CDR3 loop is CASSQIAGGGETQYF. CDR3 coding DNA: TGTGCCAGCAGCCAAATAGCGGGAGGGGGGGAGACCCAGTACTTC. Based on the CDR3 plus reference TRBV5-6 and TRBJ2-5, the full variable domain is DAGVTQSPTHLIKTRGQQVTLRCSPKSGHDTVSWYQQALGQGPQFIFQYYEEEERQRGNFPDRFSGHQFPNYSSELNVNALLLGDSALYLCASSQIAGGGETQYFGPGTRLLVL.

This chain links TRBV28 with TRBJ2-3; 7 positions agree with TRBD2. V trimming: 3 bases; J trimming: 2 bases; junction bases outside the gene matches: 5. The CDR3 contains 15 residues. The germline CDR1 and CDR2 sequences are MDHEN and SYDVKM. The DNA for the CDR3 is TGTGCCAGCAGTTTTCCCGGACTAGTCACAGATACGCAGTATTTT. Protein sequence: CASSFPGLVTDTQYF.

The chain uses TRBV5-4 and TRBJ2-3; TRBD1 is a possible D gene (7 bases). The CDR3 has 14 residues. With 2 bases removed from V and 5 bases from J, the gap between germline ends came to 12 bases. CDR1 SGHNT and CDR2 YYREEE come from the germline V gene (reference sequence). The CDR3 region has the DNA TGTGCCAGCAGCTTCAGGGGGGCGGGAGATACGCAGTATTTT. The encoded protein is CASSFRGAGDTQYF.

The chain carries TRBV7-9 and TRBJ2-5; possible D gene TRBD2, 7 bases. This CDR3 is built from 16 residues. V lost 5 bases and J 1 base, leaving 17 bases between the germline ends. Germline assignment: CDR1 SEHNR and CDR2 FQNEAQ (reference sequence). The CDR3 here is CASSLRPGGSQETQYF. CDR3 coding DNA: TGTGCCAGCAGCCTGCGTCCGGGGGGCTCCCAAGAGACCCAGTACTTC.

The chain has TRBV27 and TRBJ1-1; D might be TRBD1 (5 bases). Germline V gives CDR1 MNHEY, CDR2 SMNVEV (reference sequence). CDR3 length equals 13 residues. V gave up 5 bases and J gave up 0 bases, with 7 bases separating them. The CDR3 reads CASSRTLNTEAFF. In nucleotides, the CDR3 is TGTGCCAGCAGTCGGACACTGAACACTGAAGCTTTCTTT.

This chain joins TRBV5-8 and TRBJ2-2; TRBD2 aligns across 7 bases. Trimming at V came to 0 bases and at J to 0 bases, leaving 2 bases not matched to a gene. Germline V lookup: CDR1 SGHTS, CDR2 YDEGEE. The CDR3 is 16 amino acids. The CDR3 loop is CASSLERGTNTGELFF. The CDR3 DNA sequence: TGTGCCAGCAGCTTGGAGCGGGGAACGAACACCGGGGAGCTGTTTTTT.

There are many counts of this clone. The chain carries TRBV27 and TRBJ2-2; unclear D gene. Germline V CDR1 and CDR2: MNHEY, SMNVEV (reference sequence). This CDR3 region has 13 residues. Trimming left V 3 bases short and J 6 bases short, with 8 bases between. CDR3 DNA sequence: TGTGCCAGCAGTTTTACATCAGCCGGGGAGCTGTTTTTT. Its protein product is CASSFTSAGELFF.

The chain recombines TRBV5-1 with TRBJ2-3; 14 nucleotides agree with TRBD2. The germline V gene has CDR1 SGHRS and CDR2 YFSETQ. This CDR3 spans 20 amino acids. V shed 4 bases, J shed 5 bases, and the junction held 18 bases outside the gene matches. Here the CDR3 reads CASSPGLLAAGLAGVDTQYF. The CDR3 DNA reads TGCGCCAGCAGCCCAGGACTGTTAGCAGCGGGACTAGCGGGAGTAGATACGCAGTATTTT.

The J gene is TRBJ2-3, the V gene TRBV18; D is unclear. Between the trimmed V and J ends, which lost 4 bases and 0 bases, there was a span of 11 bases. The CDR3 covers 15 residues. CDR1 and CDR2 (germline): KGHSH, LQKENI. As DNA, the CDR3 is TGTGCCAGCTCACTCGGAGCGACGAGCACAGATACGCAGTATTTT. The encoded protein is CASSLGATSTDTQYF.

This chain joins TRBV6-5 and TRBJ1-1; tentative D call: TRBD1 (5 bases). The V gene's germline CDR1 is MNHEY and CDR2 SVGAGI. The ends were cut back, 2 bases at V and 4 bases at J, with 8 bases in the middle. The CDR3 contains 13 residues. CDR3 coding DNA: TGTGCCAGCAGTTACAGGGGTAGCACTGAAGCTTTCTTT. Its protein is CASSYRGSTEAFF.

V is TRBV3-1 (or the pseudogene TRBV3-2) and J is TRBJ1-4; TRBD1 is a possible D gene (5 bases). Trimming took off 4 bases at V and 4 bases at J, with 19 bases between the two ends. The germline CDR1 and CDR2 sequences are LGHDT and YNNKEL (reference sequence). The CDR3 runs 17 residues. CDR3: CASSPQLQAGYNEKLFF. In DNA form, the CDR3 reads TGTGCCAGCAGCCCGCAACTACAGGCAGGATATAATGAAAAACTGTTTTTT.

This clone was seen a single time. The chain carries TRBV6-2 or TRBV6-3 and TRBJ2-3; 12 nucleotides align to TRBD2. This CDR3 region has 16 residues. V lost 2 bases, J lost 0 bases, and 0 bases stayed unmatched. CDR1 MNHEY and CDR2 SVGEGT come from the germline V gene. The CDR3 DNA is TGTGCCAGCAGTTACGGGACTAGCGGGAGCACAGATACGCAGTATTTT. It specifies CASSYGTSGSTDTQYF.

The V call is TRBV29-1, the J call TRBJ2-3; 9 nucleotides line up with TRBD2. Germline CDR1 and CDR2: SQVTM and ANQGSEA. With V trimmed by 7 bases and J by 3 bases, 14 bases remained unmatched. The CDR3 spans 16 residues. This CDR3 is CSARVFRAGGTDTQYF. CDR3 sequence (DNA): TGCAGCGCAAGAGTGTTCAGAGCGGGAGGAACAGATACGCAGTATTTT.

The genes are TRBV5-1 and TRBJ2-7; 10 nucleotides agree with TRBD1. The CDR3 spans 15 residues. V dropped 4 bases and J dropped 4; count of bases not matched to a gene: 8. Germline-derived CDR1 and CDR2 are SGHRS and YFSETQ. CDR3 amino acids: CASSHGQGEKYEQYF. DNA for the CDR3: TGCGCCAGCAGCCATGGACAGGGGGAGAAATACGAGCAGTACTTC.